This T cell receptor (beta chain) originates from a study of T cell repertoires in ileal Crohn's disease. Overall study context: Surgery for a complication: stricturing in about 61%, penetrating in roughly 40%.

As regards this clone: Its target is unknown.

Overall study findings and caveats: Clonal expansions were more frequent in active smokers than non-smokers at surgery.

Each sample's TCRB immunosequencing used about 470 nanograms of biopsy DNA. Assay: immunoSEQ multiplex PCR; the TCRdb copy retains only in-frame clones and omits some. Counted here are 5,000 or so clones, around four fifths occurring once; the ten biggest clones make up 10% to 15%. V was clipped by 6 bases and J by 1 base, with 9 bases between them. CDR3 size: 13 residues. Germline values: CDR1 MNHNS, CDR2 SASEGT. Sequences were obtained from ileal tissue. The TCR sequence derives from an adult with Crohn's disease. This sequence joins TRBV6-1 and TRBJ2-5, with D possibly being TRBD1 (5 bases). The CDR3 sequence is CASSSDSQETQYF. In DNA, the CDR3 is TGTGCCAGCAGCTCAGACAGCCAAGAGACCCAGTACTTC.